The sequence of this T cell receptor beta chain was determined in a study of CD4 T cells in relation to SARS-CoV-2 and coronaviruses. V lost 0 bases and J lost 8, with 12 bases in between. Germline-derived CDR1 and CDR2 are SGHRS and YFSETQ. The CDR3 loop spans 14 amino acids. Produced via immunoSEQ multiplex PCR; TCRdb's table is partial and in-frame only. The data contain about 56,000 clones, around 90% of them singletons. V is TRBV5-1 and J is TRBJ2-1; D gene uncertain. Source material: naive CD4+ T cells from PBMCs. The subset was: naive CD4+ T cells isolated by negative enrichment. The receptor was derived from an adult with COVID-19. Here the CDR3 reads CASSLAPGVYEQFF. The CDR3 DNA reads TGCGCCAGCAGCTTGGCGCCGGGTGTGTATGAGCAGTTCTTC.